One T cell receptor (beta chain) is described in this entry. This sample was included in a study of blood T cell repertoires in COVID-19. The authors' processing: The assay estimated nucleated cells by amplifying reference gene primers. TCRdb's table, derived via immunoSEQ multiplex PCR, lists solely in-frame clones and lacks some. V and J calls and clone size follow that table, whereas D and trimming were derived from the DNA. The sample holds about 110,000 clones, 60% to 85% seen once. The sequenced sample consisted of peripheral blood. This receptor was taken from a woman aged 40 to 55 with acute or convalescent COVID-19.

For the CDR3, the DNA is TGTGCCAGCAGCACGGACAGGGGGGCCTACGAGCAGTACTTC. Translation: CASSTDRGAYEQYF. The genes are TRBV11-2 and TRBJ2-7; 10 bases align to TRBD1. Per germline, CDR1 SGHAT and CDR2 FQNNGV. This CDR3 spans 14 amino acids. J gave up 2 bases and V 5 bases, and 3 bases lay outside the gene matches.